This T cell receptor (beta chain) was obtained from a study of T cell responses to AZD1222 COVID-19 vaccine. This CDR3 has 13 amino acids. V was clipped by 3 bases and J by 5 bases, with 10 bases between them. Germline-derived CDR1 and CDR2 are SGHTA and FQGTGA. The method was immunoSEQ multiplex PCR; TCRdb's version includes in-frame clones alone and lacks a portion of them. The sample lists roughly 93,000 clones, approximately 90% occurring once. The input for sequencing was peripheral blood, taken on day 0 of AZD1222 vaccination. J is TRBJ2-5 and V is TRBV7-3; no reliable D call. The sequence was collected from an adult in good health. The CDR3 nucleotides read TGTGCCAGCAGCTTTGGGCCCTCGGAGACCCAGTACTTC. It yields the protein CASSFGPSETQYF.